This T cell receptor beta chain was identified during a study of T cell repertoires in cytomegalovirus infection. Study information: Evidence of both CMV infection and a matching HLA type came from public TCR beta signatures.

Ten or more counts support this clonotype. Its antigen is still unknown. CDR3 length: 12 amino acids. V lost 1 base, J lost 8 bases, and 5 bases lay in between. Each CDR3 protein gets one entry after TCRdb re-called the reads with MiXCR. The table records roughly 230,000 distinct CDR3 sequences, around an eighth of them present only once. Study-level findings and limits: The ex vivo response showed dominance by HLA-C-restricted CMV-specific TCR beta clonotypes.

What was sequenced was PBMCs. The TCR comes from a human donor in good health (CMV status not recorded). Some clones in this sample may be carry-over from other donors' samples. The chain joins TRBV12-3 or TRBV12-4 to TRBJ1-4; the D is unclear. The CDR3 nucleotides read TGTGCCAGCAGTTTAGGGTTCGAAAAACTGTTTTTT. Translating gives CASSLGFEKLFF.